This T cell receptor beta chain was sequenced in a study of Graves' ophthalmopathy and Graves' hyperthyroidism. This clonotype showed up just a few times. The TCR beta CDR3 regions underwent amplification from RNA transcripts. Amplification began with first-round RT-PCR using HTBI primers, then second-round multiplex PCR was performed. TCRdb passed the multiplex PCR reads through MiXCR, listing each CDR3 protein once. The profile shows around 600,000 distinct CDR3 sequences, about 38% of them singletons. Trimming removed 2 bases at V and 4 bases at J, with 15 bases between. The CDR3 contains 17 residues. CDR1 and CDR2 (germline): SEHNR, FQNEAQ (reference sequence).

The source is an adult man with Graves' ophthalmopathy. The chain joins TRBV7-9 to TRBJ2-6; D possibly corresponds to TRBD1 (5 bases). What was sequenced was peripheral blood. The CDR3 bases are TGTGCCAGCAGCTTAAGGACATTAACTCTGGGGGCCAACGTCCTGACTTTC. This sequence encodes CASSLRTLTLGANVLTF. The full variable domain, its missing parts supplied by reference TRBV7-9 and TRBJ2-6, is DTGVSQNPRHKITKRGQNVTFRCDPISEHNRLYWYRQTLGQGPEFLTYFQNEAQLEKSRLLSDRFSAERPKGSFSTLEIQRTEQGDSAMYLCASSLRTLTLGANVLTFGAGSRLTVL.